Below, 9 T cell receptor beta chains from the same sample are listed, as sequenced in a study of Graves' ophthalmopathy and Graves' hyperthyroidism. Amplification of the TCR beta CDR3 regions used RNA transcripts (as template). The first round was an RT-PCR with HTBI primers, and the second round was a multiplex PCR. MiXCR, applied by TCRdb to the multiplex PCR reads, yields one record per CDR3 protein. The sample lists 740,000 or so distinct CDR3 sequences, 40% occurring once. The sample taken for sequencing was peripheral blood. The receptors were gathered from an adult man with Graves' ophthalmopathy.

This chain joins TRBV29-1 and TRBJ1-4, with 9 bases aligning to TRBD1. CDR3 size: 14 residues. Germline lookup yields CDR1 SQVTM and CDR2 ANQGSEA. V was pared by 7 bases and J by 8 bases, with 11 bases of the junction left unmatched. As DNA, the CDR3 is TGCAGCGCCCGATACAGGGGGCTAGGGGAAAAACTGTTTTTT. The encoded protein is CSARYRGLGEKLFF.

This clonotype was recorded at least ten times. V gene TRBV14 combines with J gene TRBJ1-6; the D gene is possibly TRBD1 (6 bases). The length of the CDR3 is 12 residues. Trimming removed 6 bases from V and 9 bases from J, with 9 bases in between. Germline loops: CDR1 SGHDN, CDR2 FVKESK. The CDR3 DNA reads as TGTGCCAGCAGTCAACAGGGTTCACCCCTCCACTTT. This gives the protein CASSQQGSPLHF.

This clonotype has more than one count but fewer than ten. The V and J genes are TRBV7-2 and TRBJ2-5; D remains ambiguous. V was trimmed by 1 base and J by 1 base, leaving 10 bases between them. Germline assignment: CDR1 SGHTA and CDR2 FQGNSA. The CDR3 runs to 15 residues. Here the CDR3 DNA reads TGTGCCAGCAGCTTAGAGGTCAGCAGCCAAGAGACCCAGTACTTC. It is translated as CASSLEVSSQETQYF.

This clonotype was counted at least ten times. This chain links TRBV2 with TRBJ1-1, with TRBD1 as a possible D gene (6 bases). The CDR3 runs 14 residues. The germline CDR1 and CDR2 sequences are SNHLY and FYNNEI. The germline V and J ends were trimmed by 6 bases and 4 bases, with 15 bases remaining between them. CDR3 in DNA: TGTGCCAGCAGGCTGGGGGCGCAGGGCACTGAAGCTTTCTTT. It codes for CASRLGAQGTEAFF.

The V and J genes are TRBV12-3 or TRBV12-4 and TRBJ2-7; TRBD2 might be the D (6 bases). The CDR3 runs 12 residues. V lost 7 bases and J lost 4, with 11 bases in between. The CDR3 sequence: CASNLRGYEQYF. For the CDR3, the DNA is TGTGCCAGCAACCTCCGGGGGTACGAGCAGTACTTC.

This clonotype was observed many times. The chain employs TRBV2 and TRBJ2-7; D gene uncertain. The CDR3 consists of 14 residues. Trimming stripped 3 bases from V and 2 bases from J, with 11 bases between. Germline-derived CDR1 and CDR2 are SNHLY and FYNNEI. CDR3: CASSEVFRPYEQYF. As DNA, the CDR3 is TGTGCCAGCAGTGAGGTCTTTCGGCCCTACGAGCAGTACTTC.

The chain employs TRBV2 and TRBJ2-3; D gene uncertain. This CDR3 is built from 11 residues. Trimming took 10 bases from V and 4 from J, leaving 9 bases between them. Germline V CDR1 and CDR2: SNHLY, FYNNEI. The CDR3 spells CANLMADTQYF. In DNA form, the CDR3 reads TGTGCCAACCTCATGGCAGATACGCAGTATTTT.

The gene calls are TRBV7-2 and TRBJ1-1; tentatively, D is TRBD1 (5 bases). The CDR3 spans 14 residues. CDR1 is SGHTA and CDR2 is FQGNSA in the germline V gene. Trimming pared 1 base from V and 6 bases from J, leaving 12 bases between. The CDR3, as DNA: TGTGCCAGCAGCTTAGTAATTGGGGGTGCTGAAGCTTTCTTT. Its translation: CASSLVIGGAEAFF.

There are a few counts of this clonotype. This chain links TRBV7-9 with TRBJ2-7; TRBD1 matches 7 bases. CDR3 length: 14 amino acids. Germline CDR1 reads SEHNR; CDR2 reads FQNEAQ (reference sequence). Trimming cost V 3 bases and J 3 bases; bases outside gene matches: 5. DNA of the CDR3: TGTGCCAGCAGCTTTAGGGGGCAAGGCTACGAGCAGTACTTC. Translated: CASSFRGQGYEQYF.